Following are 15 T cell receptor beta chains from one sample sequenced in a study of cytomegalovirus exposure and HLA in healthy donors listed by TCRdb under 2017. The library was made by the immunoSEQ multiplex PCR assay. For the multiplex PCR, a mixture combining 60 forward primers for TCR Vbeta segments and 13 reverse primers for TCR Jbeta segments was used. Here the immuneACCESS table is served through TCRdb, limited to in-frame sequences with V and J called. Missing clones are a known gap in these copies; in checked studies unresolved V genes cover under half, and the rest lacks a known reason. This sample lists about 160,000 clones; approximately 80% were detected once. Less than 2% of the sample comes from the top ten. Sequences were obtained from PBMCs. The source of these receptors is a woman aged 18-30 years in good health and CMV-seronegative.

The chain links TRBV6-1 to TRBJ2-3, with a possible D match to TRBD2 (6 bases). Germline V gene lookup returns CDR1 MNHNS and CDR2 SASEGT. There are 11 residues in the CDR3. V lost 4 bases and J lost 15, with 14 bases in between. CDR3: CASSAGTLVYF. In nucleotides, the CDR3 is TGTGCCAGCAGTGCCGGGACTTTAGTTTATTTT.

The chain recombines TRBV4-2 with TRBJ2-5, with D perhaps matching TRBD2 (5 bases). CDR3 length: 13 residues. The V gene's germline CDR1 is LGHNA and CDR2 YNFKEQ. The V end lost 3 bases, the J end lost 0 bases, and 5 bases lay between the germline ends. For the CDR3, the DNA is TGTGCCAGCAGCCAGGACTACCAAGAGACCCAGTACTTC. Translated: CASSQDYQETQYF.

The chain carries TRBV16 and TRBJ1-4, with 11 bases matching TRBD1. Unmatched junction bases numbered 10, after V lost 2 bases and J lost 8 bases. Germline V lookup: CDR1 KGHSY, CDR2 FQNENV. CDR3 length equals 17 residues. CDR3 loop: CASSQPRGQGAGEKLFF. CDR3 DNA: TGTGCCAGCAGCCAACCGCGTGGACAGGGGGCCGGAGAAAAACTGTTTTTT.

The chain carries TRBV28 and TRBJ2-7; D is unclear. Trimming pared 1 base from V and 3 bases from J, leaving 7 bases between. From germline, CDR1 is MDHEN and CDR2 SYDVKM. The CDR3 sequence is 13 residues long. The CDR3 coding sequence is TGTGCCAGCAGTTTATTACAGAGCTACGAGCAGTACTTC. Translating gives CASSLLQSYEQYF.

The chain is built from TRBV19 and TRBJ2-1; 7 bases are a match to TRBD1. Germline lookup yields CDR1 LNHDA and CDR2 SQIVND (reference sequence). The CDR3 loop spans 18 amino acids. The junction had 16 bases not matched to a gene; V was cut back by 5 bases and J by 3 bases. The CDR3 coding sequence is TGTGCCAGTAGTCCACTCATTACCCCGGGACAGATCTACAATGAGCAGTTCTTC. Its protein is CASSPLITPGQIYNEQFF.

The gene calls are TRBV27 and TRBJ2-7, with 11 bases lining up with TRBD2. This CDR3 has 16 residues. Germline CDR1 is MNHEY and CDR2 is SMNVEV (reference sequence). The J segment lost 0 bases and the V segment lost 5 bases, leaving 6 bases of the junction unmatched. CDR3 amino acids: CASSTPSGRYSYEQYF. CDR3 nucleotides: TGTGCCAGCAGTACTCCTAGCGGGAGGTACTCCTACGAGCAGTACTTC.

The rearrangement joins TRBV18 to TRBJ2-5, with 7 bases aligning to TRBD2. The V segment lost 4 bases and the J segment 5 bases; nucleotides outside the gene matches: 22. The germline V gene has CDR1 KGHSH and CDR2 LQKENI. CDR3 length equals 19 residues. The CDR3 is CASSRFLVAGETSGETQYF. The CDR3 DNA is TGTGCCAGCTCACGGTTTCTTGTCGCGGGAGAGACCTCGGGGGAGACCCAGTACTTC.

The gene calls are TRBV5-4 and TRBJ2-7, with 7 bases identical to TRBD2. J was trimmed by 5 bases and V by 0 bases; bases with no gene match: 11. The V gene's germline CDR1 is SGHNT and CDR2 YYREEE (reference sequence). This CDR3 region has 16 residues. The CDR3 region is CASSLARGGSLNEQYF. The CDR3 DNA reads as TGTGCCAGCAGCTTGGCCCGGGGCGGGAGTCTCAACGAGCAGTACTTC.

The chain joins TRBV9 to TRBJ2-3; weak D call: TRBD2 (5 bases). The CDR3 spans 17 residues. V shed 0 bases and J shed 5 bases, with 19 bases lying between them. CDR1 and CDR2 from the germline V gene are SGDLS and YYNGEE. The CDR3: CASSVGLGSSGGDTQYF. DNA of the CDR3: TGTGCCAGCAGCGTAGGACTTGGGTCGTCAGGAGGAGATACGCAGTATTTT.

V usage is TRBV4-2 and J usage is TRBJ2-4; 9 bases agree with TRBD2. This CDR3 comprises 17 residues. The germline V gene encodes CDR1 LGHNA and CDR2 YNFKEQ. V shed 4 bases, J shed 1 base, and the junction held 8 bases outside the gene matches. CDR3 loop: CASSPRRLAGAKNIQYF. CDR3 sequence (DNA): TGTGCCAGCAGCCCAAGACGTCTAGCGGGGGCCAAAAACATTCAGTACTTC.

CDR3 sequence reads: CASSLDLRLGGTEAFF. The DNA of the CDR3 is TGTGCCAGCAGCTTAGACCTCAGGTTGGGAGGGACTGAAGCTTTCTTT. V usage is TRBV7-6 and J usage is TRBJ1-1; D not certain. There are 16 residues in the CDR3. Looked up from germline, CDR1 is SGHVS and CDR2 is FNYEAQ. The ends were cut back, 1 base at V and 5 bases at J, with 17 bases in the middle.

The count of this clone is one. The rearrangement uses TRBV5-1 and TRBJ1-1; TRBD1 might be the D (6 bases). Deletions cut 2 bases from V and 5 bases from J, with 10 bases between. The CDR3 is made up of 13 amino acids. CDR1 SGHRS and CDR2 YFSETQ come from the germline V gene. Here the CDR3 reads CASSLSGVTEAFF. The CDR3 nucleotides are TGCGCCAGCAGCTTATCAGGGGTTACTGAAGCTTTCTTT.

The chain links TRBV6-5 to TRBJ1-1; the D is unclear. V was pared by 0 bases and J by 6 bases, with 11 bases between. CDR3 length: 14 amino acids. The germline CDR1 and CDR2 sequences are MNHEY and SVGAGI. CDR3 amino acids: CASSYSPNQAEAFF. The CDR3 coding sequence is TGTGCCAGCAGTTACTCCCCAAACCAGGCTGAAGCTTTCTTT.

The chain combines TRBV9 with TRBJ2-5; 13 bases match TRBD2. CDR3 length: 17 residues. Unmatched junction bases numbered 11, after V lost 4 bases and J lost 5 bases. CDR1 SGDLS and CDR2 YYNGEE come from the germline V gene. The CDR3 here is CASSSTRTSGSGETQYF. CDR3 DNA: TGTGCCAGCAGCTCTACTAGGACTAGCGGGAGTGGTGAGACCCAGTACTTC. Together with reference TRBV9 and TRBJ2-5, the CDR3 gives the full variable domain: DSGVTQTPKHLITATGQRVTLRCSPRSGDLSVYWYQQSLDQGLQFLIQYYNGEERAKGNILERFSAQQFPDLHSELNLSSLELGDSALYFCASSSTRTSGSGETQYFGPGTRLLVL.

The chain couples TRBV10-3 to TRBJ1-3, with D perhaps TRBD1 (5 bases). This CDR3 is 13 amino acids long. Germline V gene data show CDR1 as ENHRY and CDR2 as SYGVKD. V gave up 6 bases and J gave up 1 base, with 7 bases separating them. The CDR3 DNA is TGTGCCATCAGACAGGTTTCTGGAAACACCATATATTTT. It yields the protein CAIRQVSGNTIYF.